Each of the 18 T cell receptor beta chains below was sequenced from the same sample in a study of vaccination effects on CD4 cells after COVID-19. These receptors' targets are unknown. Culturing for around eleven days preceded CD4+ T cell isolation. Produced via immunoSEQ multiplex PCR; TCRdb's table is partial and in-frame only. The data show 45,000 to 50,000 clones, 67% seen once. This specimen consisted of CD4+ T cells from PBMCs cultured without peptide, obtained before COVID-19 vaccination. These receptors were taken from a human donor who received a COVID-19 vaccine.

This chain joins TRBV25-1 and TRBJ1-4, with D tentatively TRBD1 (6 bases). V lost 1 base to trimming and J lost 0 bases, with 9 bases between them. The CDR3 contains 16 residues. Germline V gene sequence: CDR1 MGHDK, CDR2 SYGVNS. DNA of the CDR3: TGTGCCAGCAGTGAATCCAGGGGTGCAACTAATGAAAAACTGTTTTTT. Protein product: CASSESRGATNEKLFF.

This clone was counted only a few times. The rearrangement uses TRBV6-6 and TRBJ2-2; 7 nucleotides agree with TRBD1. The V gene's germline CDR1 is MNHNY and CDR2 SVGAGI (reference sequence). Trimming cost V 5 bases and J 5 bases; bases outside gene matches: 5. The CDR3 covers 14 residues. CDR3 nucleotide sequence: TGTGCCAGCAGTCGGGACAGCAAGACCGGGGAGCTGTTTTTT. Translated, it gives CASSRDSKTGELFF.

The rearrangement uses TRBV3-1 (or the pseudogene TRBV3-2) and TRBJ2-5, with D hard to call. V lost 1 base to trimming and J lost 4 bases, with 13 bases between them. Germline CDR1 is LGHDT and CDR2 is YNNKEL (reference sequence). The CDR3 totals 15 residues. The CDR3 sequence: CASSQGAFRSETQYF. As DNA, the CDR3 is TGTGCCAGCAGCCAAGGAGCGTTCCGGTCAGAGACCCAGTACTTC.

The gene calls are TRBV19 and TRBJ2-1; TRBD1 matches 10 bases. Germline V CDR1 and CDR2: LNHDA, SQIVND (reference sequence). This CDR3 has 14 amino acids. V gave up 6 bases and J gave up 5 bases; unmatched junction bases: 4. CDR3 sequence (DNA): TGTGCCAGTAGCCTCGGGACAGGGGACAATGAGCAGTTCTTC. Amino acid sequence: CASSLGTGDNEQFF.

V usage is TRBV15 and J usage is TRBJ2-7; 7 nucleotides line up with TRBD1. The CDR3 is 14 residues long. Germline assignment: CDR1 LNHNV and CDR2 YYDKDF (reference sequence). V gave up 0 bases and J gave up 7 bases; unmatched junction bases: 6. This CDR3 is CATSRETGIGEQYF. CDR3 coding DNA: TGTGCCACCAGCAGAGAGACAGGGATCGGGGAGCAGTACTTC.

The chain recombines TRBV6-2 or TRBV6-3 with TRBJ1-2; no firm D call. Trimming shortened V by 5 bases and J by 8 bases, and 12 bases separated the two germline ends. The CDR3 has 12 residues. Germline V gene sequence: CDR1 MNHEY, CDR2 SVGEGT. The CDR3 sequence: CASSQMPGGYTF. The CDR3 DNA is TGTGCCAGCAGTCAGATGCCTGGGGGCTACACCTTC.

This clone has only a few counts. This chain uses TRBV6-1 with TRBJ1-2, with TRBD1 matching over 9 bases. Unmatched junction bases numbered 6, after V lost 2 bases and J lost 5 bases. CDR3 size: 15 residues. The V gene's germline CDR1 is MNHNS and CDR2 SASEGT. CDR3 sequence: CASSERADRGYGYTF. As DNA, the CDR3 is TGTGCCAGCAGTGAAAGGGCGGACAGGGGTTATGGCTACACCTTC.

The chain couples TRBV4-2 to TRBJ2-3, with TRBD2 matching over 12 bases. Germline CDR1 LGHNA, CDR2 YNFKEQ. The V segment lost 3 bases and the J segment 4 bases; nucleotides outside the gene matches: 5. This CDR3 region has 16 residues. CDR3: CASSQPSGGAADTQYF. DNA of the CDR3: TGTGCCAGCAGCCAGCCTAGCGGGGGGGCCGCAGATACGCAGTATTTT.

CDR3 residues: CASSYSMRQGSTEAFF. The CDR3 DNA reads as TGTGCCAGCAGTTACTCGATGCGACAGGGGAGCACTGAAGCTTTCTTT. The chain combines TRBV6-5 with TRBJ1-1; 8 bases agree with TRBD1. The CDR3 spans 16 residues. The germline gives CDR1 MNHEY, CDR2 SVGAGI. With V trimmed by 0 bases and J by 4 bases, 7 bases remained unmatched.

The rearrangement joins TRBV7-2 to TRBJ1-6; D is unresolved. CDR3 length equals 12 residues. Looked up from germline, CDR1 is SGHTA and CDR2 is FQGNSA. The V end was cut by 1 base, the J end by 8 bases, with 3 bases between. CDR3 in amino acids: CASSLEYSPLHF. DNA for the CDR3: TGTGCCAGCAGCTTAGAATATTCACCCCTCCACTTT.

This clone was detected only once. The gene calls are TRBV3-1 (or the pseudogene TRBV3-2) and TRBJ1-3; tentatively, D is TRBD1 (5 bases). The CDR3 has 15 residues. The germline V and J ends were trimmed by 3 bases and 5 bases, with 14 bases remaining between them. Germline V gene lookup returns CDR1 LGHDT and CDR2 YNNKEL (reference sequence). This CDR3 is CASSQSGLGRNTIYF. The CDR3 nucleotides read TGTGCCAGCAGCCAGTCAGGGCTCGGAAGAAACACCATATATTTT.

This chain connects TRBV25-1 to TRBJ2-7; D may be TRBD1 (6 bases). The germline V gene has CDR1 MGHDK and CDR2 SYGVNS. Trimming shortened V by 2 bases and J by 2 bases, and 13 bases separated the two germline ends. The CDR3 is 15 amino acids. CDR3 in amino acids: CASSEAQGIAYEQYF. CDR3 nucleotide sequence: TGTGCCAGCAGTGAAGCCCAGGGGATTGCCTACGAGCAGTACTTC.

This clone was counted only a few times. The chain uses TRBV9 and TRBJ1-2, with 7 bases fitting TRBD1. Losses at the gene ends were 2 bases for V and 7 bases for J; bases not matched to a gene: 5. The CDR3 contains 13 residues. CDR1 is SGDLS and CDR2 is YYNGEE in the germline V gene. As DNA, the CDR3 is TGTGCCAGCAGCGTCCGACAGGGTGGTGGCTACACCTTC. This codes for CASSVRQGGGYTF.

V is TRBV7-9 and J is TRBJ2-7; perhaps TRBD1 as D (7 bases). Germline V gene lookup returns CDR1 SEHNR and CDR2 FQNEAQ (reference sequence). Trimming pared 1 base from V and 1 base from J, leaving 11 bases between. This CDR3 has 15 amino acids. The CDR3 spells CASSLEGGQSYEQYF. The CDR3, as DNA: TGTGCCAGCAGCTTAGAGGGGGGACAGTCCTACGAGCAGTACTTC.

The chain couples TRBV21-1 to TRBJ2-2; the DNA was not used to check the table's D call, TRBD1. TRBV21-1 is a known pseudogene. This CDR3 contains 15 residues. As DNA, the CDR3 is TGTGCCAGCAACCGGGACACTTCGCCCACCGGGGAGCTGTTTTTT. Its translation is CASNRDTSPTGELFF.

The rearrangement uses TRBV18 and TRBJ2-7; D unresolved. The CDR3 is made up of 14 amino acids. From germline, CDR1 is KGHSH and CDR2 LQKENI. The V and J ends lost 1 base and 1 base respectively, with 8 bases between them. The CDR3 loop is CASSPQGGSYEQYF. CDR3 DNA sequence: TGTGCCAGCTCACCACAGGGCGGATCCTACGAGCAGTACTTC.

The chain is built from TRBV19 and TRBJ1-1; 7 nucleotides match TRBD1. Trimming removed 10 bases from V and 1 base from J; junction bases left unmatched: 12. The CDR3 has 15 residues. Germline CDR1 and CDR2: LNHDA and SQIVND (reference sequence). The CDR3 bases are TGTGCCACCGGCCAGGGGGGCTTGGGGAACACTGAAGCTTTCTTT. This encodes CATGQGGLGNTEAFF. Filled out from reference TRBV19 and TRBJ1-1, the complete variable domain reads DGGITQSPKYLFRKEGQNVTLSCEQNLNHDAMYWYRQDPGQGLRLIYYSQIVNDFQKGDIAEGYSVSREKKESFPLTVTSAQKNPTAFYLCATGQGGLGNTEAFFGQGTRLTVV.

The genes are TRBV20-1 and TRBJ2-3, with 11 bases aligning to TRBD2. With 3 bases clipped from V and 4 bases from J, the junction kept 3 bases outside the gene matches. Looked up from germline, CDR1 is DFQATT and CDR2 is SNEGSKA (reference sequence). This CDR3 comprises 14 residues. The CDR3 region is CSASISGGADTQYF. Here the CDR3 DNA reads TGCAGTGCTAGTATTAGCGGGGGGGCAGATACGCAGTATTTT.